This record looks at one T cell receptor (beta chain) sequence and its context. Its antigen target is currently unknown. The data originate from a study of T cell clusters in autoimmune cytopenias (dated by TCRdb to between 2018 and 2020). About the study as a whole: Per sample, TRB sequencing gave a median depth of approximately 54,000 reads and a median of 2,350 distinct TRB clonotypes. Peripheral blood TRB and IGH repertoires were sequenced in autoimmune cytopenia patients at active disease and during treatment follow-up, alongside healthy, CLL and autoimmune hepatitis controls. The goal of the study was to find out whether patients with autoimmune cytopenia have a disease-specific immune repertoire signature that could be used as a blood-based biomarker.

Per sample, approximately 250 ng of peripheral blood genomic DNA, 35,000 to 40,000 genome equivalents, was used for TRB amplification. TRB rearrangements were amplified by multiplex PCR using a touch-down protocol with TRB-A and TRB-B primer pools mixed in one tube. Two consecutive PCR reactions with Phusion HS II polymerase added Illumina adapters and sample indices to the amplicons. Amplicons were gel-purified with the NucleoSpin Gel and PCR Clean-up kit, then quantified by Qubit and quality-checked on an Agilent 2100 Bioanalyzer. Sequencing of the libraries was done on an Illumina MiSeq with 600-cycle, single-indexed, paired-end runs. As for the authors' bioinformatics: Alignment and assembly of TRB reads were performed with MiXCR version 2.1.12 and the default MiXCR reference library. A clone was defined by each unique CDR3 nucleotide sequence, and the analysis included only productive sequences with two or more reads. To assess repertoire diversity, an R script computed alpha-parameterized diversity profiles (alpha 0 to 5), which included the Shannon (alpha 1) and Simpson (alpha 2) indices. The tcR package was used to compute combinatorial TRB VJ usage, which was then compared between cohorts by principal component analysis with ade4. TCRbeta CDR3s were clustered with GLIPH on cohort pairs matched by age and read depth, and cluster frequencies were compared by Wilcoxon test. Reads reprocessed by TCRdb are summarized as one entry per CDR3 protein sequence, and DNA is absent. The V and J calls were determined by TCRdb, not by the authors. The sample's own table lists fewer than 6,500 distinct CDR3 sequences. Together, the top ten hold approximately 27% of the sample.

Broad study findings and their caveats: The T cell clusters were only ever defined in silico, so experimental validation of their functional role was still needed. The cluster-lack signature was not seen for secondary cytopenia versus CLL, apparently masked by the dominant lymphoma-associated repertoire. Healthy donors showed 2.5 to 3.5-fold more exclusive TRB clusters than active autoimmune hepatitis patients, consistent with an autoimmunity-wide signature. GLIPH suggested that primary autoimmune cytopenia patients lacked physiological T cell clusters: 45 to 60 clusters were exclusive to healthy donors versus 17 exclusive to patients. TRB repertoire shifts, with less even repertoires observed in secondary cytopenia and CLL, were mostly attributed to lymphoma bias rather than autoimmunity.

The sequenced material came from peripheral blood. The receptor was isolated from a human donor with an autoimmune cytopenia or autoimmune hepatitis (not recorded which).

CDR3 protein: CASSLAGQGAGTDTQYF. The rearranged chain carries TRBV11-2 and TRBJ2-3; TCRdb names TRBD1, which stays unverified in the absence of DNA. The CDR3 spans 17 residues, from the cysteine through the phenylalanine. The DNA is unrecorded. Looking up the germline V gene yields CDR1 SGHAT and CDR2 FQNNGV. Joined to the reference TRBV11-2 and TRBJ2-3 proteins, this CDR3 gives the full variable domain: EAGVAQSPRYKIIEKRQSVAFWCNPISGHATLYWYQQILGQGPKLLIQFQNNGVVDDSQLPKDRFSAERLKGVDSTLKIQPAKLEDSAVYLCASSLAGQGAGTDTQYFGPGTRLTVL.